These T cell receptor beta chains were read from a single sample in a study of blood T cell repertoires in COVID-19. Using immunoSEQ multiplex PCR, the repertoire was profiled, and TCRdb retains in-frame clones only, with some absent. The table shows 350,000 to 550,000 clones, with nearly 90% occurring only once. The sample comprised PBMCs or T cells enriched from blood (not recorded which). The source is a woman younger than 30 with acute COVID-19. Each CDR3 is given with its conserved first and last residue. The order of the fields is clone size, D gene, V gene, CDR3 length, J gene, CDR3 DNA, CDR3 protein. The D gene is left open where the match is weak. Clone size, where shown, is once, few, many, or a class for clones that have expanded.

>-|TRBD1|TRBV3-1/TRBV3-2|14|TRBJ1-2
TGTGCCAGCAGCCACCAGGGACAGGATAATGGCTACACCTTC
CASSHQGQDNGYTF
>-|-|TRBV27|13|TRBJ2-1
TGTGCCAGCAGTTTAAGACAGTACAATGAGCAGTTCTTC
CASSLRQYNEQFF
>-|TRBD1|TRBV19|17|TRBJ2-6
TGTGCCAGTAGGACAGGGGAACTTTCCTCTGGGGCCAACGTCCTGACTTTC
CASRTGELSSGANVLTF
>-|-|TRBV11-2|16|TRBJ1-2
TGTGCCAGCAGCTTAATGACAGGTTTGGCCTCCTATGGCTACACCTTC
CASSLMTGLASYGYTF
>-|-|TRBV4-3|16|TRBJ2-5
TGCGCCAGCAGCCCCGATTCTCCGGGTACACAAGAGACCCAGTACTTC
CASSPDSPGTQETQYF
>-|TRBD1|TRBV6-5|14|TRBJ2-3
TGTGCCAGCAGTACGACAGGGGTAACAGATACGCAGTATTTT
CASSTTGVTDTQYF
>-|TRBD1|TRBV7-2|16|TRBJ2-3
TGTGCCATTCCCCTCCCCGGGACAGGGAACACAGATACGCAGTATTTT
CAIPLPGTGNTDTQYF
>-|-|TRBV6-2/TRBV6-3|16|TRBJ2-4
TGTGCCAGCAGTTACGACAGGGGAGGGGCCAAAAACATTCAGTACTTC
CASSYDRGGAKNIQYF
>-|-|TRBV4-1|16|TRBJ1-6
TGCGCCAGCAGCCAAGTGGTAGGGGGACAACCTTCTCCCCTCCACTTT
CASSQVVGGQPSPLHF
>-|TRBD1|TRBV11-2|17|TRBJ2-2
TGTGCCAGCAGCGATCAGAGACAGGGGGGATTCGGCGGGGAGCTGTTTTTT
CASSDQRQGGFGGELFF
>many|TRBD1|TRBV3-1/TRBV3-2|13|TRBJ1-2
TGTGCCAGCAGCCTCAGGGGGAACTATGGCTACACCTTC
CASSLRGNYGYTF
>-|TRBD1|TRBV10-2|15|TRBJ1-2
TGCGCCAGCAGTGCGTGGGACAGGGTGAACTATGGCTACACCTTC
CASSAWDRVNYGYTF
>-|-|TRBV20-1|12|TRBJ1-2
TGCAGTGCTAGTCCAGGAAGTTTCTGGTACACCTTC
CSASPGSFWYTF
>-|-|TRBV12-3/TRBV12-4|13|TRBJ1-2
TGTGCCAGCAGTTCCATGCAGGGCCATGGCTACACCTTC
CASSSMQGHGYTF
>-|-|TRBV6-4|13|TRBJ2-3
TGTGCCAGCAGTCAATTTACAGGGGATACGCAGTATTTT
CASSQFTGDTQYF
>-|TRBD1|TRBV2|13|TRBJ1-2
TGTGCCAGCAGGGGGGACAGCAACTATGGCTACACCTTC
CASRGDSNYGYTF
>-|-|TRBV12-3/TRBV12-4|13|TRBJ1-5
TGTGCCAGCAGTCAGATAAATCGTCAGCCCCAGCATTTT
CASSQINRQPQHF
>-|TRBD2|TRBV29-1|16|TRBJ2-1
TGCAGCGTTGAAACCGGGACTAGGGGTTCCTACAATGAGCAGTTCTTC
CSVETGTRGSYNEQFF
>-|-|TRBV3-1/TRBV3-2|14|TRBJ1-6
TGTGCCAGCAGCCAAGGGGCAGCACGTTCACCCCTCCACTTT
CASSQGAARSPLHF
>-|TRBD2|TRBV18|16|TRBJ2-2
TGTGCCAGCTCAAGGAGGACTAGCGGGGACACCGGGGAGCTGTTTTTT
CASSRRTSGDTGELFF
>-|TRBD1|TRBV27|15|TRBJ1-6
TGTGCCAGCAGTTTGCAACAGGGGTCTCATTCACCCCTCCACTTT
CASSLQQGSHSPLHF
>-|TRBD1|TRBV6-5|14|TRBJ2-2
TGTGCCAGCGGCAGACAGGGGTCGACCGGGGAGCTGTTTTTT
CASGRQGSTGELFF
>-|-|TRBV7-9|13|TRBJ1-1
TGTGCCAGCAGCTTAGGCAGGGAGGTTGAAGCTTTCTTT
CASSLGREVEAFF
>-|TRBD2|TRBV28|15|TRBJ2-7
TGTGCCAGCATTCGTACTAGCGGGATACTTGACGAGCAGTACTTC
CASIRTSGILDEQYF
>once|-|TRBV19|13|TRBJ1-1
TGTGCCAGTAGTCAAGACCTGATGGGCGAAGCTTTCTTT
CASSQDLMGEAFF
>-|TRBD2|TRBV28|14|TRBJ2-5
TGTGCCAGCAGTTGGGGAGGGGTCCAGTTTACCCAGTACTTC
CASSWGGVQFTQYF
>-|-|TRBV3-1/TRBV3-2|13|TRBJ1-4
TGTGCCAGCAGCCAAGGGTTCAGTGAAAAACTGTTTTTT
CASSQGFSEKLFF
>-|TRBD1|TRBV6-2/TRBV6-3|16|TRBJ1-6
TGTGCCAGCAGTAACCGGGACAGGGGTTATAATTCACCCCTCCACTTT
CASSNRDRGYNSPLHF
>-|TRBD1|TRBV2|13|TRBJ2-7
TGTGCCAGCAGTACACAGGGGGCCAACGAGCAGTACTTC
CASSTQGANEQYF
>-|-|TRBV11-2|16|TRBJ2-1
TGTGCCAGCAGCTCCGCGGCACCGAAGGGGTTGGGTGAGCAGTTCTTC
CASSSAAPKGLGEQFF
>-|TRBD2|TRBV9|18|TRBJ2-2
TGTGCCAGCAGCGCCCGACTAGCGGGGGGCACGAACACCGGGGAGCTGTTTTTT
CASSARLAGGTNTGELFF
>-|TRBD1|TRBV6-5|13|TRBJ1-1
TGTGCCAGCAGACAGGGGCCGAACACTGAAGCTTTCTTT
CASRQGPNTEAFF
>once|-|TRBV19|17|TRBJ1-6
TGTGCCAGTAGTAAAAGACAGCAGAGCTCCTATAATTCACCCCTCCACTTT
CASSKRQQSSYNSPLHF
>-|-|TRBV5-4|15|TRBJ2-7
TGTGCCAGCAGCTTGGGAGGAGGGTTAGTCTACGAGCAGTACTTC
CASSLGGGLVYEQYF
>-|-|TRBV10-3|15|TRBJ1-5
TGTGCCATCAGTGAGTCGCCGTCAGGGAATCAGCCCCAGCATTTT
CAISESPSGNQPQHF
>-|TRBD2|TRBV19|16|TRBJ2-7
TGTGCCAGTCGTCTATCAGCGGGAGGTCTCCTCTACGAGCAGTACTTC
CASRLSAGGLLYEQYF
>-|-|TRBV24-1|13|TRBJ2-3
TGTGCCACCAGTGATCCAACCCGGGATACGCAGTATTTT
CATSDPTRDTQYF
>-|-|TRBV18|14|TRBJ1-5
TGTGCCAGCTCACCAGGGAGTAGCAATCAGCCCCAGCATTTT
CASSPGSSNQPQHF
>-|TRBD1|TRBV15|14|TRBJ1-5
TGTGCCACCAGAGGGACAGGGAACGGACAGCCCCAGCATTTT
CATRGTGNGQPQHF
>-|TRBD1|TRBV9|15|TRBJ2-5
TGTGCCAGCAGCGTAGGACAGGGGGGAGGAGAGACCCAGTACTTC
CASSVGQGGGETQYF
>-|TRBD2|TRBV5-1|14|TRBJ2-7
TGCGCCAGCAGCACCGGGACTAGCGCCGACGAGCAGTACTTC
CASSTGTSADEQYF
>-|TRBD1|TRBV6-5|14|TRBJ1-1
TGTGCCAGCATCCCACCGAACAGGGGCACTGAAGCTTTCTTT
CASIPPNRGTEAFF
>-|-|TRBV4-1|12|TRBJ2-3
TGCGCCAGCAGCCAAGTCGGAGATACGCAGTATTTT
CASSQVGDTQYF
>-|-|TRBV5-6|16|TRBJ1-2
TGTGCCAGCAGCTCAACCGTGGACAGTACTAACTATGGCTACACCTTC
CASSSTVDSTNYGYTF
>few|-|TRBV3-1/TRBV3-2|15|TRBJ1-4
TGTGCCAGCAGTCTGGATACGGGGGCTAATGAAAAACTGTTTTTT
CASSLDTGANEKLFF
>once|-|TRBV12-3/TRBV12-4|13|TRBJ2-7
TGTGCCAGCAGTTTGAACGGTCCCTACGAGCAGTACTTC
CASSLNGPYEQYF
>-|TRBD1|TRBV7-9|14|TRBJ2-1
TGTGCCAGCACCGGGACAGGGATGAGCAATGAGCAGTTCTTC
CASTGTGMSNEQFF
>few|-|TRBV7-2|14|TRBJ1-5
TGTGCCAGCAGCTTATTAGGCGGTAATCAGCCCCAGCATTTT
CASSLLGGNQPQHF
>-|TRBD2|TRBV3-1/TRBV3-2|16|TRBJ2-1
TGTGCCAGCAGCCAAGATCAGCGGGGAACGCGGAATGAGCAGTTCTTC
CASSQDQRGTRNEQFF
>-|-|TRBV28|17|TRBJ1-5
TGTGCCAGCAGTTTATTGGGGTCAGGGGATGGCAATCAGCCCCAGCATTTT
CASSLLGSGDGNQPQHF
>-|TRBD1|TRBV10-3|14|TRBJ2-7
TGTGCCATCACCGACTGGGACAGGGGATACGAGCAGTACTTC
CAITDWDRGYEQYF
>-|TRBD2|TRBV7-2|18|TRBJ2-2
TGTGCCAGCAGCCTCCCCCCTGGGACTAGCGGGAGGGCCGGGGAGCTGTTTTTT
CASSLPPGTSGRAGELFF
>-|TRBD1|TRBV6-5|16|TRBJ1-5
TGTGCCAGCAGTTTCGATGACAGGGAGGGCAATCAGCCCCAGCATTTT
CASSFDDREGNQPQHF
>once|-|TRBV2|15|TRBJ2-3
TGTGCCAGCAGTGAACTGGCAGGGGGCACAGATACGCAGTATTTT
CASSELAGGTDTQYF
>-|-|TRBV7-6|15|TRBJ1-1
TGTGCCAGCAGCTTAGGACAAGGTGGAGGCACTGAAGCTTTCTTT
CASSLGQGGGTEAFF
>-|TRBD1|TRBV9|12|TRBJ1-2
TGTGCCAGCAGCGCCCGACAGGGTGGCTACACCTTC
CASSARQGGYTF
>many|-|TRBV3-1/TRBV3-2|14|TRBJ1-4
TGTGCCAGCAAAAACAGGGCGGGTGATGAAAAACTGTTTTTT
CASKNRAGDEKLFF
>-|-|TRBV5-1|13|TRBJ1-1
TGCGCCAGCAGCTACAGTTCGAACACTGAAGCTTTCTTT
CASSYSSNTEAFF
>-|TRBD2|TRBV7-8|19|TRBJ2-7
TGTGCCAGCAGCTTAGTCTCCCTAGCGGGTAAGGGGTCTAGCTACGAGCAGTACTTC
CASSLVSLAGKGSSYEQYF